The 21 T cell receptor beta chains below were found in one sample sequenced in a study of blood T cell repertoires in COVID-19. TCRdb's table, derived via immunoSEQ multiplex PCR, lists solely in-frame clones and lacks some. The table lists over 200,000 clones, around 81% of them singletons. The sample comprised PBMCs or T cells enriched from blood (not recorded which). The receptors come from a woman aged 50 to 60 with acute COVID-19.

The chain employs TRBV12-5 and TRBJ2-5, with TRBD2 identical over 9 bases. With V trimmed by 5 bases and J by 4 bases, 5 bases remained unmatched. The length of the CDR3 is 14 residues. Looked up from germline, CDR1 is LGHNT and CDR2 is FRNRAP. The CDR3 sequence: CASGSGRTGETQYF. CDR3 bases: TGTGCTAGTGGTAGCGGGAGGACGGGAGAGACCCAGTACTTC.

The chain links TRBV27 to TRBJ2-5, with 14 bases matching TRBD2. V shed 4 bases and J 5 bases; nucleotides not matched to a gene: 3. Germline-derived CDR1 and CDR2 are MNHEY and SMNVEV (reference sequence). This CDR3 is built from 15 residues. The CDR3 DNA follows: TGTGCCAGCAGTTCGTGGACTAGCGGGAGGGAGACCCAGTACTTC. Translation: CASSSWTSGRETQYF.

The rearrangement joins TRBV7-2 to TRBJ2-7; TRBD2 matches 7 bases. CDR3 size: 14 residues. Germline CDR1 SGHTA, CDR2 FQGNSA. The ends lost 5 bases at V and 6 bases at J; junction bases unmatched: 10. The CDR3 DNA reads TGTGCCAGCAGCCTATGGGCGGGAGTCGGCGAGCAGTACTTC. This gives the protein CASSLWAGVGEQYF.

The J gene is TRBJ2-1, the V gene TRBV7-9, with D possibly TRBD2 on 5 matching bases. Germline V CDR1 and CDR2: SEHNR, FQNEAQ (reference sequence). V was pared by 10 bases and J by 5 bases, with 15 bases between. The CDR3 loop spans 13 amino acids. The CDR3 bases are TGTGCCACCCCTAGCCCCCTGAACAATGAGCAGTTCTTC. Translation: CATPSPLNNEQFF. Drawing the rest from reference TRBV7-9 and TRBJ2-1, the complete variable domain is DTGVSQNPRHKITKRGQNVTFRCDPISEHNRLYWYRQTLGQGPEFLTYFQNEAQLEKSRLLSDRFSAERPKGSFSTLEIQRTEQGDSAMYLCATPSPLNNEQFFGPGTRLTVL.

The chain is built from TRBV18 and TRBJ2-7; 8 bases line up with TRBD1. Germline V CDR1 and CDR2: KGHSH, LQKENI. The CDR3 sequence is 13 residues long. The V gene end was trimmed by 8 bases and the J gene end by 6 bases; junction bases not matched to a gene: 9. In DNA form, the CDR3 reads TGTGCCAGCACAGGGGGTGGCTTCGGCGAGCAGTACTTC. It yields the protein CASTGGGFGEQYF.

Notes on this clone: A read error may account for a junction end that differs from germline. The chain employs TRBV7-7 and TRBJ2-5; D call uncertain. The CDR3 covers 15 residues. Germline V lookup: CDR1 SSHAT, CDR2 FNYEAQ (reference sequence). CDR3: CASSKMTLTQETQYF. Written as DNA, the CDR3 is TGTGCTAGCAGCAAAATGACACTTACCCAAGAGACCCAGTACTTC.

The chain recombines TRBV27 with TRBJ1-5; a weak D match, TRBD1 (5 bases). Germline V lookup: CDR1 MNHEY, CDR2 SMNVEV (reference sequence). Trimming removed 4 bases from V and 1 base from J, with 8 bases in between. The CDR3 contains 14 residues. The CDR3 nucleotides read TGTGCCAGCAGTTCCAGACAGAGCAATCAGCCCCAGCATTTT. Its protein is CASSSRQSNQPQHF.

CDR3 sequence (DNA): TGTGCCAGCTCATCAGGACTAGCGGCGGGGGGTGAGCAGTTCTTC. Residues: CASSSGLAAGGEQFF. The chain employs TRBV18 and TRBJ2-1, with 10 bases lining up with TRBD2. Germline loops: CDR1 KGHSH, CDR2 LQKENI. With 5 bases clipped from V and 9 bases from J, the junction kept 10 bases outside the gene matches. The CDR3 length is 15 residues. The full variable domain, its missing parts supplied by reference TRBV18 and TRBJ2-1, is NAGVMQNPRHLVRRRGQEARLRCSPMKGHSHVYWYRQLPEEGLKFMVYLQKENIIDESGMPKERFSAEFPKEGPSILRIQQVVRGDSAAYFCASSSGLAAGGEQFFGPGTRLTVL.

V is TRBV18 and J is TRBJ2-7; 11 bases map to TRBD2. CDR3 size: 15 residues. Trimming at V came to 3 bases and at J to 6 bases, leaving 7 bases not matched to a gene. Germline V CDR1 and CDR2: KGHSH, LQKENI. The CDR3 reads CASSPTLAGGTEQYF. The DNA of the CDR3 is TGTGCCAGCTCACCTACCCTAGCGGGAGGTACCGAGCAGTACTTC.

The CDR3 loop is CASTRTTHYGYTF. CDR3 nucleotides: TGTGCCAGCACCCGGACAACCCACTATGGCTACACCTTC. The chain uses TRBV28 and TRBJ1-2; possibly TRBD1 for D (5 bases). V shed 7 bases and J shed 3 bases, with 12 bases lying between them. CDR3 size: 13 residues. Germline values: CDR1 MDHEN, CDR2 SYDVKM.

The chain carries TRBV6-2 or TRBV6-3 and TRBJ2-7; a possible D gene is TRBD1 (5 bases). The CDR3 sequence is 15 residues long. Per germline, CDR1 MNHEY and CDR2 SVGEGT. Trimming removed 3 bases at V and 1 base at J, with 13 bases between. As DNA, the CDR3 is TGTGCCAGCAGTTATTCGCAGGGTTATTCCTACGAGCAGTACTTC. It codes for CASSYSQGYSYEQYF.

The chain recombines TRBV7-2 with TRBJ2-1; weak D call: TRBD1 (5 bases). The CDR3 runs 17 residues. CDR1 is SGHTA, CDR2 FQGNSA, per germline. Trimming stripped 5 bases from V and 0 bases from J, with 17 bases between. The CDR3: CASSPQGVTVSYNEQFF. In DNA form, the CDR3 reads TGTGCCAGCAGCCCCCAAGGGGTAACCGTCTCCTACAATGAGCAGTTCTTC.

The rearrangement joins TRBV7-8 to TRBJ2-6; D may be TRBD1 (5 bases). V dropped 9 bases and J dropped 3 bases, with 21 bases sitting between them. CDR1 and CDR2 from the germline V gene are SGHVS and FQNEAQ. The CDR3 sequence is 17 residues long. The CDR3 coding sequence is TGTGCCAGTACACCGGGCAGGGTAGAAAGTGGGGCCAACGTCCTGACTTTC. Its translation: CASTPGRVESGANVLTF.

The chain joins TRBV18 to TRBJ1-1; 8 bases line up with TRBD1. The CDR3 has 15 amino acids. V dropped 3 bases and J dropped 4; count of bases not matched to a gene: 7. CDR1 is KGHSH and CDR2 is LQKENI in the germline V gene. CDR3 nucleotide sequence: TGTGCCAGCTCACCCGGACAGGGCAGGGTCACTGAAGCTTTCTTT. The encoded protein is CASSPGQGRVTEAFF.

The gene calls are TRBV7-9 and TRBJ2-7; 9 bases are shared with TRBD2. From germline, CDR1 is SEHNR and CDR2 FQNEAQ (reference sequence). The length of the CDR3 is 16 residues. V lost 4 bases to trimming and J lost 9 bases; unmatched junction nucleotides: 16. The CDR3 is CASSSRGDIAGEVQYF. Here the CDR3 DNA reads TGTGCCAGCAGCTCCCGTGGGGATATAGCGGGAGAGGTGCAGTACTTC. Combining the CDR3 with reference TRBV7-9 and TRBJ2-7 gives the whole variable domain DTGVSQNPRHKITKRGQNVTFRCDPISEHNRLYWYRQTLGQGPEFLTYFQNEAQLEKSRLLSDRFSAERPKGSFSTLEIQRTEQGDSAMYLCASSSRGDIAGEVQYFGPGTRLTVT.

V is TRBV11-3 and J is TRBJ2-1; perhaps TRBD1 as D (5 bases). In germline, CDR1 is SGHNT, CDR2 YENEEA. The length of the CDR3 is 13 residues. V was shortened by 5 bases and J by 8 bases, with 13 bases between the two germline ends. The CDR3 DNA follows: TGTGCCAGCAGCCCAAGGGGTTTACATGAGCAGTTCTTC. This translates into CASSPRGLHEQFF. Variable domain in full (rest from reference TRBV11-3 and TRBJ2-1): EAGVVQSPRYKIIEKKQPVAFWCNPISGHNTLYWYLQNLGQGPELLIRYENEEAVDDSQLPKDRFSAERLKGVDSTLKIQPAELGDSAVYLCASSPRGLHEQFFGPGTRLTVL.

J is TRBJ1-2 and V is TRBV27; D is ambiguous. Germline CDR1 MNHEY, CDR2 SMNVEV (reference sequence). The ends were cut back, 3 bases at V and 4 bases at J, with 21 bases in the middle. This CDR3 comprises 17 residues. In DNA form, the CDR3 reads TGTGCCAGCAGTTTCTACCCGGACCGGGAAGGAGGCTATGGCTACACCTTC. This gives the protein CASSFYPDREGGYGYTF.

The chain employs TRBV27 and TRBJ1-5; 9 bases agree with TRBD1. Trimming cost V 6 bases and J 2 bases; bases outside gene matches: 5. The CDR3 has 15 residues. Germline CDR1 is MNHEY and CDR2 is SMNVEV (reference sequence). The CDR3 protein is CASSDRGARNQPQHF. CDR3 nucleotide sequence: TGTGCCAGCAGCGACAGGGGGGCACGCAATCAGCCCCAGCATTTT.

The chain is built from TRBV5-6 and TRBJ2-7; no reliable D call. Trimming cost V 4 bases and J 2 bases, with 4 bases left between them. The CDR3 is 11 amino acids. In germline, CDR1 is SGHDT, CDR2 YYEEEE. The CDR3 DNA sequence: TGTGCCAGCAGCCGGGCCTACGAGCAGTACTTC. Translation: CASSRAYEQYF.

The table lists this clone with a few counts. V usage is TRBV7-2 and J usage is TRBJ2-2, with D possibly TRBD2 on 5 matching bases. Germline CDR1 SGHTA, CDR2 FQGNSA. Trimming removed 6 bases from V and 1 base from J, with 9 bases in between. This CDR3 comprises 14 residues. The chain's CDR3 is CASRVLGNTGELFF. In nucleotides, the CDR3 is TGTGCCAGCAGGGTACTAGGGAACACCGGGGAGCTGTTTTTT.

The V and J genes are TRBV6-5 and TRBJ1-2; tentatively, D is TRBD1 (5 bases). Trimming left V 7 bases short and J 4 bases short, with 13 bases between. The germline gives CDR1 MNHEY, CDR2 SVGAGI. The CDR3 length is 13 residues. CDR3 nucleotides: TGTGCCAGCAAGCGGGGAGGGGCCTATGGCTACACCTTC. Its translation is CASKRGGAYGYTF.